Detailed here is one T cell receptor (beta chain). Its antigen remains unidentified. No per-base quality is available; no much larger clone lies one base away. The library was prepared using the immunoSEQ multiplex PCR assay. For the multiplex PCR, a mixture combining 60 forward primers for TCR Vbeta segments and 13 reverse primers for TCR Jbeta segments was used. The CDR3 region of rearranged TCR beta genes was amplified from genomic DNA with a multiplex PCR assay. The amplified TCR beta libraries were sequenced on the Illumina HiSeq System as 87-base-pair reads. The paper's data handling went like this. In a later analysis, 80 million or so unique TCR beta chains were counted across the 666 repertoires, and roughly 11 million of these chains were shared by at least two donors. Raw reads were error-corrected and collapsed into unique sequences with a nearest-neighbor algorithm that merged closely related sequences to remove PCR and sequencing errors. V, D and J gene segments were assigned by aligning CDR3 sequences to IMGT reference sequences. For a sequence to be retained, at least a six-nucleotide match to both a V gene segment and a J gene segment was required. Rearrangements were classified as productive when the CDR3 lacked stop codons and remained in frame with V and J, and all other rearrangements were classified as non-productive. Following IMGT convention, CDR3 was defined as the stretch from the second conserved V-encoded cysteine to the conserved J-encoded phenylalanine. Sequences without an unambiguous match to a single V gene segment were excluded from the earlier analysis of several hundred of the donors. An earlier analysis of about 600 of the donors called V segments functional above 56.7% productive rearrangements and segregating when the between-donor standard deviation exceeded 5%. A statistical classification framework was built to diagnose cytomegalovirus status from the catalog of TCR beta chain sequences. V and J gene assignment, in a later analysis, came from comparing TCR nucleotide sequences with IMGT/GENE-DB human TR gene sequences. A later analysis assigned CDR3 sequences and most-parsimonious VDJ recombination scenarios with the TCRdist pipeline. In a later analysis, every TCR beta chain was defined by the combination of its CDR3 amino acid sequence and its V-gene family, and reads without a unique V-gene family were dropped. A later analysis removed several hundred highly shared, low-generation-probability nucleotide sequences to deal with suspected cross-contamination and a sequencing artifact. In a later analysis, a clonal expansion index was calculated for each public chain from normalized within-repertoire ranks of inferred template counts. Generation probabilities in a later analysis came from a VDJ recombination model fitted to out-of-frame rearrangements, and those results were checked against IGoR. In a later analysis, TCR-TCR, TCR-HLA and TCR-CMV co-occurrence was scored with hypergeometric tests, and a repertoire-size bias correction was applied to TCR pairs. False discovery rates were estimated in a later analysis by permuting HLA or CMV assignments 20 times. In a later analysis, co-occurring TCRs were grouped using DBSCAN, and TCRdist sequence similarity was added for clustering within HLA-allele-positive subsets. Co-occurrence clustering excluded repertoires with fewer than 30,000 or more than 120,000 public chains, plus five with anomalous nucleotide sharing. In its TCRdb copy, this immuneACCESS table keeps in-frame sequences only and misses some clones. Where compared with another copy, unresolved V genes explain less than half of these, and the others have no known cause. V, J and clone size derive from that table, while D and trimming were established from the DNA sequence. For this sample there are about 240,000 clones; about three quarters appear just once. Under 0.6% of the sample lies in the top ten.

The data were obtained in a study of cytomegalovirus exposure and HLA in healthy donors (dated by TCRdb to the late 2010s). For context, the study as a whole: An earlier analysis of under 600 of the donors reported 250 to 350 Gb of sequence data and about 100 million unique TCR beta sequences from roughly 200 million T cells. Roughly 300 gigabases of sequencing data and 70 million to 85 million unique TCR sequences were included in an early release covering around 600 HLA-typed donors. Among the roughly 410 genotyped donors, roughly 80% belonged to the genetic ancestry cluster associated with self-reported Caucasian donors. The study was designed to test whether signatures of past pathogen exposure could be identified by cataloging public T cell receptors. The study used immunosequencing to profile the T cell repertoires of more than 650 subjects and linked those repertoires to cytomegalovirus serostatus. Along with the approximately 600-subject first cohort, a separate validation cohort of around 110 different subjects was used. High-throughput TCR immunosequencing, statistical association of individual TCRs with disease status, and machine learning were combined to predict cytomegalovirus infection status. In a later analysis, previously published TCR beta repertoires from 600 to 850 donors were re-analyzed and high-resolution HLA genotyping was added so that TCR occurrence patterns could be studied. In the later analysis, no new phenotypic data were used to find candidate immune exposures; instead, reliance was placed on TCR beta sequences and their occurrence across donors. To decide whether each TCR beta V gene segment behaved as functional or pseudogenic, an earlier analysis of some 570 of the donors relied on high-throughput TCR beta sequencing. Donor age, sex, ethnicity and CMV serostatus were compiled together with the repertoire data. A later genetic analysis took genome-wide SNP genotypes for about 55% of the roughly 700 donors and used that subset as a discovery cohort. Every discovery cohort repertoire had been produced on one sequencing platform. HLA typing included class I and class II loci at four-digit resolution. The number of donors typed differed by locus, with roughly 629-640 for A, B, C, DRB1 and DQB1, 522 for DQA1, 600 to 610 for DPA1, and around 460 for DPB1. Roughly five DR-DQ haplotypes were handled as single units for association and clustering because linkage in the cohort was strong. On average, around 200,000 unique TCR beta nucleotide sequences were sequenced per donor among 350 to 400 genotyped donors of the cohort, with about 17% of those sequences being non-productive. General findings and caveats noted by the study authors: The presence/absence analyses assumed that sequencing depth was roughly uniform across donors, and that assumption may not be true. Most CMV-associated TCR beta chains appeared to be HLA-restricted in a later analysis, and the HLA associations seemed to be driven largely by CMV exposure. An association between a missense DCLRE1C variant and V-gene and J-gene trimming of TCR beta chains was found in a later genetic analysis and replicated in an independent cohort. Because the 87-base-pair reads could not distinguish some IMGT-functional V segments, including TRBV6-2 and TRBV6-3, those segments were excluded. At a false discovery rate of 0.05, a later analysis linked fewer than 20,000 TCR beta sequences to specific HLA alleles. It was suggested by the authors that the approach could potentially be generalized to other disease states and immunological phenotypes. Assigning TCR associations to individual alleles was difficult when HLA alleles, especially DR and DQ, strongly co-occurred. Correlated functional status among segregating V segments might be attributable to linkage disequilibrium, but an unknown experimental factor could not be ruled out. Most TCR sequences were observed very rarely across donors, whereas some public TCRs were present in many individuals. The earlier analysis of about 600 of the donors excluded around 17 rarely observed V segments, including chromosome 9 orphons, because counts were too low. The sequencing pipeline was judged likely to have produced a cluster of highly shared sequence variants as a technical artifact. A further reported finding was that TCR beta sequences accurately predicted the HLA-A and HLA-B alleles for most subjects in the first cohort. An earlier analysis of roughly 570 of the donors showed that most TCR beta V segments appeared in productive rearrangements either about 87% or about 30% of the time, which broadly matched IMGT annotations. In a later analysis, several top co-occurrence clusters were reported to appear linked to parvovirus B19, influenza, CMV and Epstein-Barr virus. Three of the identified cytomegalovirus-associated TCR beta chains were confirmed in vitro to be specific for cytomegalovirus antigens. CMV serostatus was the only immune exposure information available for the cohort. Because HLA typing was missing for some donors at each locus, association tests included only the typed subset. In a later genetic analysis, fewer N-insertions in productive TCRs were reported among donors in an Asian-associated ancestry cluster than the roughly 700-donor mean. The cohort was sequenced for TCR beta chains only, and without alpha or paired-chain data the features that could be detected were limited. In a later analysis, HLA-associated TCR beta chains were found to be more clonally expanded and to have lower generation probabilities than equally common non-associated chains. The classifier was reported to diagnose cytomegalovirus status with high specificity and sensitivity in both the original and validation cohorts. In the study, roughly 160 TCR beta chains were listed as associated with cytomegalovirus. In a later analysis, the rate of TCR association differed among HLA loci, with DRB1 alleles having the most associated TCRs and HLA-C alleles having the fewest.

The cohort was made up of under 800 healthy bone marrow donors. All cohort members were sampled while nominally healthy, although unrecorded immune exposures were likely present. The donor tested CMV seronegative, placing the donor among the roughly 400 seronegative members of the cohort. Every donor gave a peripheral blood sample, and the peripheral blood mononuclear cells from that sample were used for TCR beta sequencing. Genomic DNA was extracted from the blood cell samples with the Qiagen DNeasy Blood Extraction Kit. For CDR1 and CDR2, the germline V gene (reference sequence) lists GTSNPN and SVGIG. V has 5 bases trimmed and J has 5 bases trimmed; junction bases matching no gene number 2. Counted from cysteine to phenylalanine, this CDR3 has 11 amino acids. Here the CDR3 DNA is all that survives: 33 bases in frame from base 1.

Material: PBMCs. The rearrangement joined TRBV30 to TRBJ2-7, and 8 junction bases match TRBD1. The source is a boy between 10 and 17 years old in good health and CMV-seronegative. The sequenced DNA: TGTGCCTGGCAGGGGGCGCACGAGCAGTACTTC. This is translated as CAWQGAHEQYF.